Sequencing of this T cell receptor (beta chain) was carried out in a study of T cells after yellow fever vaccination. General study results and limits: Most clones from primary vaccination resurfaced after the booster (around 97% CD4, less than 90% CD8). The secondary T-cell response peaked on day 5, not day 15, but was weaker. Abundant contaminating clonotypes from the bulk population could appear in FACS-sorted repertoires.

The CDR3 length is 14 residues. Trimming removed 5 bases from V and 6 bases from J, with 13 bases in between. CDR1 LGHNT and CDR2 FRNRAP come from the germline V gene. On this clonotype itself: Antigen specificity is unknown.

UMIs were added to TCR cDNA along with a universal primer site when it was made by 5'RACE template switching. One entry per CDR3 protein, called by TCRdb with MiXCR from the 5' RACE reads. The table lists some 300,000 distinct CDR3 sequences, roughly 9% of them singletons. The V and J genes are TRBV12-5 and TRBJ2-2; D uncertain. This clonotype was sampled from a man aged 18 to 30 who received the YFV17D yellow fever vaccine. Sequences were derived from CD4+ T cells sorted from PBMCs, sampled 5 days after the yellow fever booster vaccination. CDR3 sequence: CASGLVVGSGELFF. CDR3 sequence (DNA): TGTGCTAGTGGTCTCGTTGTCGGTTCCGGGGAGCTGTTTTTT.